This T cell receptor beta chain was documented in a study of technical replicates of blood from several donors. CDR3 length equals 15 residues. With 0 bases removed from V and 0 bases from J, the gap between germline ends came to 10 bases. Germline CDR1 SGHRS, CDR2 YFSETQ. Method: immunoSEQ multiplex PCR; TCRdb's copy keeps in-frame clones and lacks some. The sample records under 95,000 clones, approximately 94% being singletons. This clone was counted a few times. Other DNA variants within this sample encode the same CDR3. This sequence was found in a human donor in good health. The sequenced material came from T cells isolated from PBMCs. The J gene is TRBJ2-7, the V gene TRBV5-1; tentative D call: TRBD2 (5 bases). CDR3: CASSLVGGGSYEQYF. For the CDR3, the DNA is TGCGCCAGCAGCTTGGTCGGCGGAGGCTCCTACGAGCAGTACTTC.